Listed here are 19 T cell receptor beta chains from one sample, sequenced in a study of cytomegalovirus exposure and HLA in healthy donors. This PCR relied on a set of 60 Vbeta primers and 13 Jbeta primers. Clones were read by immunoSEQ multiplex PCR, and TCRdb kept only the in-frame ones, dropping some. The profile covers approximately 54,000 clones, with approximately 82% appearing a single time and approximately 3% taken by the ten largest. Sample: PBMCs. These receptors originate from a woman aged 18-35 years in good health and CMV-seronegative.

As DNA, the CDR3 is TGTGCCAGCAGCTTAGAGGGGAGGAACGAGCAGTACTTC. Protein: CASSLEGRNEQYF. This chain uses TRBV7-9 with TRBJ2-7, with D perhaps TRBD2 (6 bases). Trimming left V 1 base short and J 5 bases short, with 9 bases between. CDR1 SEHNR and CDR2 FQNEAQ come from the germline V gene (reference sequence). The CDR3 runs to 13 residues.

This rearrangement joins TRBV5-4 to TRBJ2-7; TRBD1 aligns across 10 bases. This CDR3 has 15 amino acids. J lost 4 bases, V lost 1 base, and 5 bases had no gene match. The germline V gene encodes CDR1 SGHNT and CDR2 YYREEE (reference sequence). CDR3 DNA sequence: TGTGCCAGCAGCTTGCCACCGGGACAGGGGTACGAGCAGTACTTC. It encodes CASSLPPGQGYEQYF.

This chain connects TRBV5-4 to TRBJ2-1, with 14 bases matching TRBD2. There are 17 residues in the CDR3. V shed 0 bases, J shed 6 bases, and the junction held 5 bases outside the gene matches. Germline assignment: CDR1 SGHNT and CDR2 YYREEE (reference sequence). This CDR3 is CASSLGLAGGFGNEQFF. CDR3 DNA sequence: TGTGCCAGCAGCTTGGGACTAGCGGGAGGGTTTGGCAATGAGCAGTTCTTC.

J is TRBJ1-6 and V is TRBV6-1; the D gene is possibly TRBD1 (5 bases). The germline CDR1 and CDR2 sequences are MNHNS and SASEGT. Trimming left V 2 bases short and J 11 bases short, with 13 bases between. This CDR3 region has 14 residues. The CDR3, as DNA: TGTGCCAGCAGTGAAAATAAAGACAGAGCACCCCTCCACTTT. The encoded protein is CASSENKDRAPLHF.

This clone was detected once. V is TRBV27 and J is TRBJ2-3; 10 nucleotides align to TRBD2. The CDR3 has 15 residues. CDR1 is MNHEY and CDR2 is SMNVEV in the germline V gene (reference sequence). Losses at the gene ends were 5 bases for V and 6 bases for J; bases not matched to a gene: 8. The CDR3 nucleotides are TGTGCCAGCAGTCTACTAGCGGGGTACGGGGATACGCAGTATTTT. Protein product: CASSLLAGYGDTQYF.

This clone was recorded once. The chain links TRBV6-5 to TRBJ1-5; D is possibly TRBD1 (5 bases). Germline assignment: CDR1 MNHEY and CDR2 SVGAGI. The CDR3 is made up of 15 amino acids. Trimming shortened V by 0 bases and J by 6 bases, and 12 bases separated the two germline ends. CDR3 nucleotide sequence: TGTGCCAGCAGTTACTCGTCTCAGGGCCGTCAGCCCCAGCATTTT. Its translation is CASSYSSQGRQPQHF.

This chain uses TRBV28 with TRBJ2-3; 9 bases are shared with TRBD1. The V gene end was trimmed by 3 bases and the J gene end by 6 bases; junction bases not matched to a gene: 4. The CDR3 loop spans 14 amino acids. In germline, CDR1 is MDHEN, CDR2 SYDVKM. The CDR3 DNA is TGTGCCAGCAGTTTGGGGACAGGGACGGATACGCAGTATTTT. Protein product: CASSLGTGTDTQYF.

This sequence joins TRBV5-1 and TRBJ2-2; 11 bases are a match to TRBD2. Per the germline V gene, CDR1 is SGHRS and CDR2 is YFSETQ. The CDR3 extends over 17 amino acids. The junction had 6 bases not matched to a gene; V was cut back by 1 base and J by 4 bases. The CDR3: CASSLITGLAATGELFF. The CDR3 nucleotides are TGCGCCAGCAGCTTGATCACGGGACTAGCGGCCACCGGGGAGCTGTTTTTT.

This clone was observed a handful of times. The chain couples TRBV5-1 to TRBJ1-2; TRBD1 agrees at 8 bases. V shed 3 bases and J 2 bases; nucleotides not matched to a gene: 6. The CDR3 sequence is 15 residues long. The V gene's germline CDR1 is SGHRS and CDR2 YFSETQ. The CDR3 is CASSSGQGQNYGYTF. The CDR3, as DNA: TGCGCCAGCAGCTCCGGACAGGGCCAAAACTATGGCTACACCTTC.

This chain links TRBV7-3 with TRBJ2-5; TRBD2 might be the D (7 bases). The V and J ends lost 5 bases and 5 bases respectively, with 18 bases between them. CDR1 and CDR2 (germline): SGHTA, FQGTGA. This CDR3 has 15 residues. The DNA of the CDR3 is TGTGCCAGCAGCCTAGGGGGGGGCCCCCTCGAGACCCAGTACTTC. It specifies CASSLGGGPLETQYF.

V is TRBV7-9 and J is TRBJ1-1; no clear D. Germline CDR1 reads SEHNR; CDR2 reads FQNEAQ (reference sequence). The V gene lost 5 bases and the J gene lost 6 bases, with 16 bases spanning the gap. This CDR3 contains 14 residues. CDR3 region: CASSQDSYAAEAFF. In DNA, the CDR3 is TGTGCCAGCAGCCAAGACTCGTACGCCGCTGAAGCTTTCTTT.

This chain joins TRBV27 and TRBJ2-5; TRBD2 agrees at 9 bases. The CDR3 spans 14 residues. The trim removed 5 bases at V and 9 bases at J, leaving 10 bases unmatched. Germline-derived CDR1 and CDR2 are MNHEY and SMNVEV (reference sequence). CDR3 bases: TGTGCCAGCAGTACCCTAGCGGGAAAGAGGCCCCAGTACTTC. The encoded protein is CASSTLAGKRPQYF.

This rearrangement joins TRBV5-6 to TRBJ2-1, with D perhaps TRBD2 (6 bases). Per the germline V gene, CDR1 is SGHDT and CDR2 is YYEEEE. V lost 3 bases and J lost 10, with 8 bases in between. The CDR3 has 11 amino acids. The CDR3 loop is CASSYGLEQFF. The DNA of the CDR3 is TGTGCCAGCAGCTACGGACTAGAGCAGTTCTTC. The variable domain in full, completed from reference TRBV5-6 and TRBJ2-1, reads DAGVTQSPTHLIKTRGQQVTLRCSPKSGHDTVSWYQQALGQGPQFIFQYYEEEERQRGNFPDRFSGHQFPNYSSELNVNALLLGDSALYLCASSYGLEQFFGPGTRLTVL.

The V call is TRBV15, the J call TRBJ2-7; perhaps TRBD2 as D (6 bases). CDR1 is LNHNV, CDR2 YYDKDF, per germline (reference sequence). This CDR3 is built from 14 residues. With 0 bases removed from V and 9 bases from J, the gap between germline ends came to 15 bases. Written as DNA, the CDR3 is TGTGCCACCAGCAGAGATCGATCGGGGGATCGGCAGTACTTC. Protein sequence: CATSRDRSGDRQYF. The full variable domain, with the rest looked up from reference TRBV15 and TRBJ2-7, is DAMVIQNPRYQVTQFGKPVTLSCSQTLNHNVMYWYQQKSSQAPKLLFHYYDKDFNNEADTPDNFQSRRPNTSFCFLDIRSPGLGDTAMYLCATSRDRSGDRQYFGPGTRLTVT.

This clone was picked up one time. The V call is TRBV4-1, the J call TRBJ2-1, with 11 bases fitting TRBD2. The germline V gene has CDR1 MGHRA and CDR2 YSYEKL. The CDR3 totals 17 residues. With 1 base clipped from V and 9 bases from J, the junction kept 11 bases outside the gene matches. The CDR3 protein is CASSQGRIAGGPGEQFF. The CDR3 DNA follows: TGCGCCAGCAGCCAAGGGAGGATAGCGGGAGGGCCGGGTGAGCAGTTCTTC.

The rearrangement joins TRBV7-3 to TRBJ2-7; D is possibly TRBD1 (5 bases). In germline, CDR1 is SGHTA, CDR2 FQGTGA. V lost 1 base to trimming and J lost 1 base, with 8 bases between them. The CDR3 runs 14 residues. The CDR3 DNA is TGTGCCAGCAGCTTAATAGCAGGGTCCTACGAGCAGTACTTC. Protein sequence: CASSLIAGSYEQYF.

This chain joins TRBV16 and TRBJ2-2; possible D gene TRBD1, 6 bases. The CDR3 spans 19 residues. Germline-derived CDR1 and CDR2 are KGHSY and FQNENV. Trimming took 0 bases from V and 1 from J, leaving 18 bases between them. The CDR3 protein is CASSQSPPTGHGNTGELFF. CDR3 DNA sequence: TGTGCCAGCAGCCAATCGCCCCCTACAGGGCATGGGAACACCGGGGAGCTGTTTTTT.

The chain joins TRBV28 to TRBJ2-3; D uncertain. The CDR3 loop spans 15 amino acids. CDR1 and CDR2 (germline): MDHEN, SYDVKM. The V gene lost 5 bases and the J gene lost 1 base, with 13 bases spanning the gap. DNA of the CDR3: TGTGCCAGCAGTCCCCCCTTTCCTGGCACAGATACGCAGTATTTT. Translation: CASSPPFPGTDTQYF.

This sequence joins TRBV19 and TRBJ1-5; TRBD1 matches 9 bases. Trimming cost V 10 bases and J 6 bases; bases outside gene matches: 10. In germline, CDR1 is LNHDA, CDR2 SQIVND (reference sequence). The CDR3 is 14 amino acids. DNA of the CDR3: TGTGCCACTACAAAACAGGGGGCCGGTCAGCCCCAGCATTTT. As protein: CATTKQGAGQPQHF.